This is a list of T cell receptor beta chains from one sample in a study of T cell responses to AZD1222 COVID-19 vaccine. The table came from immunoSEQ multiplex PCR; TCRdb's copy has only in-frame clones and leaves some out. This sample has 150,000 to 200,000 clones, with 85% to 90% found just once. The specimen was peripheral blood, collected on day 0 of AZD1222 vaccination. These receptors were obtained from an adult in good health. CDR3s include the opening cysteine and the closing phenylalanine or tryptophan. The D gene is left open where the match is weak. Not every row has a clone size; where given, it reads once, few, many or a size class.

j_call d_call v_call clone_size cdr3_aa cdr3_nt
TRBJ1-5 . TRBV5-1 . CASSLGPGDSNQPQHF TGCGCCAGCAGCTTGGGGCCAGGGGATAGCAATCAGCCCCAGCATTTT
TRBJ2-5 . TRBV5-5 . CASSPALSETQYF TGTGCCAGCAGCCCCGCTCTGTCCGAGACCCAGTACTTC
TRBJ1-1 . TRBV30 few CAWRNPGQNTEAFF TGTGCCTGGAGAAATCCGGGACAAAACACTGAAGCTTTCTTT
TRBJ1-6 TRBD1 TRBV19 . CASSMGTGVSPLHF TGTGCCAGTAGTATGGGGACAGGAGTATCACCCCTCCACTTT
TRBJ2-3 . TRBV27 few CASSLADTQYF TGTGCCAGCAGTTTGGCAGATACGCAGTATTTT
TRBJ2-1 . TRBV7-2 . CASSLPVPPLYEQFF TGTGCCAGCAGCTTACCCGTACCCCCTCTATATGAGCAGTTCTTC
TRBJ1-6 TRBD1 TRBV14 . CASSQGRTGAGSYNSPLHF TGTGCCAGCAGCCAAGGACGGACAGGTGCCGGCTCCTATAATTCACCCCTCCACTTT
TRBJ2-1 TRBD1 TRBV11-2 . CASRPGQGASEQFF TGTGCCAGCAGGCCCGGACAGGGGGCCAGTGAGCAGTTCTTC
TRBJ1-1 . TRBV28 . CASDSLDTEAFF TGTGCCAGCGACAGTCTGGACACTGAAGCTTTCTTT
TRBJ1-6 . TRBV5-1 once CASSLEGPGFSPLHF TGCGCCAGCAGCTTGGAGGGTCCGGGTTTTTCACCCCTCCACTTT
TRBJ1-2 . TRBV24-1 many CATSDTRTSHSYTF TGTGCCACCAGTGACACTCGGACATCACATAGCTACACCTTC
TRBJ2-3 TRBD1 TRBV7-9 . CASSKNRDRDTDTQYF TGTGCCAGCAGCAAGAACCGGGACAGGGACACAGATACGCAGTATTTT
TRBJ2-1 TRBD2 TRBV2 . CASSVGGTYNEQFF TGTGCCAGCAGTGTGGGGGGGACCTACAATGAGCAGTTCTTC
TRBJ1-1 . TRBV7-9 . CASSLHSGTEAFF TGTGCCAGCAGCTTACACTCAGGGACTGAAGCTTTCTTT
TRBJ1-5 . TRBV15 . CATSIGTRGERNQPQHF TGTGCCACCAGCATTGGGACAAGGGGGGAGAGGAATCAGCCCCAGCATTTT
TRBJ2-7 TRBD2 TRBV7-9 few CASSDLGGFNYEQYF TGTGCCAGCAGCGACCTCGGGGGGTTTAACTACGAGCAGTACTTC
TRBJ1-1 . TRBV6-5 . CASRGVMNTEAFF TGTGCCAGCAGGGGGGTGATGAACACTGAAGCTTTCTTT
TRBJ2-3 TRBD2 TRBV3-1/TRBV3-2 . CASSQIAGGPRDTQYF TGTGCCAGCAGCCAAATAGCGGGGGGCCCTCGAGATACGCAGTATTTT
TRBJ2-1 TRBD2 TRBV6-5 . CASSYGGRVYNEQFF TGTGCCAGCAGTTACGGCGGGAGGGTCTACAATGAGCAGTTCTTC
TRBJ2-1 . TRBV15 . CATSRDRQLHNEQFF TGTGCCACCAGCAGAGATCGCCAATTACACAATGAGCAGTTCTTC
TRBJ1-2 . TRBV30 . CAWSVRWGYTF TGTGCCTGGAGTGTAAGATGGGGCTACACCTTC
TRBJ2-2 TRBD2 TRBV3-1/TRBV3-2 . CASSLAGPGELFF TGTGCCAGCAGCCTAGCGGGGCCCGGGGAGCTGTTTTTT
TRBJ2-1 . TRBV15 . CATSRDVARHERFF TGTGCCACCAGCAGAGATGTGGCACGGCACGAAAGGTTCTTC
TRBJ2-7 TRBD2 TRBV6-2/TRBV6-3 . CASSSSGRATYEQYF TGTGCCAGCAGTAGTAGCGGGAGGGCCACGTACGAGCAGTACTTC
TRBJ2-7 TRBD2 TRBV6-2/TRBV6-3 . CASSFGLAGGYEQYF TGTGCCAGCAGTTTCGGACTAGCGGGAGGCTACGAGCAGTACTTC
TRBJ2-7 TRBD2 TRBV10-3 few CAISPAGSSYEQYF TGTGCCATCAGCCCAGCGGGAAGCTCCTACGAGCAGTACTTC
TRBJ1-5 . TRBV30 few CAWSRGAGQPQHF TGTGCCTGGAGTAGAGGGGCTGGGCAGCCCCAGCATTTT
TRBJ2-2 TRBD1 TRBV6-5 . CASRLGQGNTGELFF TGTGCCAGCAGGTTGGGACAGGGGAACACCGGGGAGCTGTTTTTT
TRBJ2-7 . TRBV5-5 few CASSLGSSYEQYF TGTGCCAGCAGCTTAGGCTCATCCTACGAGCAGTACTTC
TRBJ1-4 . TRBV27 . CASSLRDPGEKLFF TGTGCCAGCAGTTTACGGGACCCAGGTGAAAAACTGTTTTTT